Sequencing of this T cell receptor beta chain was carried out in a study of shared clonotypes between healthy human individuals (dated by TCRdb to the early 2020s). For the study in its entirety: The cohort included a few men and two women between 18 and 49 years of age. For each donor, CD4 naive and CD4 memory were each run on three plates, CD8 naive on two plates, and CD8 memory on one plate. To estimate repertoire size and how much clonotypes are shared between individuals, the study performed deep sequencing of blood TCR repertoires from a few healthy adults. To increase sequencing depth and limit assay-specific biases, TCR repertoire library preparation and sequencing were carried out by different laboratories using diverse techniques. Per donor, leukapheresis produced somewhere between about 0.8 and 9.5 billion PBMCs. Summary of the overall study and its limitations: The small number of donors limited the genetic and exposure-history diversity represented. Rarefaction of sorted-subset datasets indicated incomplete sequencing despite the large sequencing depth. Clonotypes shared by all four sorted-subset donors showed higher generation probabilities than non-shared clonotypes. Sharing across a handful of donors was observed for about 4.8% of naive CD4, over 3% of naive CD8, over 2% of memory CD4, and around 0.42% of memory CD8 clonotypes. Only blood was sampled, and tissue TCR repertoires likely differ from those in blood. Based on pairwise subsampling, the degree of clonotype sharing among donors was expected to be affected by sequencing depth. Estimated clonotype richness was generally larger for naive than for memory subsets.

The germline V gene (reference sequence) specifies GTSNPN as CDR1 and SVGIG as CDR2. From its cysteine to its phenylalanine, the CDR3 spans 14 amino acids. Only the CDR3 part of the read is kept: 42 bases, read in frame from the first base. Germline trimming amounts to 1 base on V and 6 bases on J, with 7 as the count of junction bases outside the gene matches. Healthy HIV-negative adults with no recently reported acute infections or vaccinations were included as donors. Only Caucasian adults living in Nashville, Tennessee, USA were represented among the donors. The CD8 memory samples were a combination of magnetically selected CD45RO+ cells and CCR7-negative CD45RA+ effector memory (TemRA) cells. After blood collection by leukapheresis, PBMCs were isolated using Ficoll-Histopaque density gradient centrifugation and then cryopreserved in the vapor phase of liquid nitrogen. Analytical flow cytometry was used to check the purity and quantity of each magnetically sorted T cell population. Genomic DNA was isolated from every sorted fraction and measured by UV absorbance on a Nanodrop 2000c.

On this clone itself: Its antigen remains undetermined. The record has no base qualities; no much larger clone is one base away.

Using the deep immunoSEQ assay, multiplex PCR amplified TCR CDR3 regions from genomic DNA. Extracted genomic DNA from each cell subset was distributed evenly across all wells of several immunoSEQ 96-well plates, and each plate was treated as a replicate. For sorted subsets, roughly 200 ng of genomic DNA, equivalent to 25,000 to 35,000 T cell genomes, went into each replicate PCR. Purified libraries were measured with a Qubit 3.0 fluorometer, size-checked on a Bioanalyzer 2100, and measured again with the KAPA Library Quantification kit. Each immunoSEQ 96-well plate was sequenced on its own single-read 150-cycle Illumina NextSeq 550 flow cell. On the study's bioinformatics: Because the immunoSEQ output held only junctional sequences and lacked quality scores, the filtering could not match the filtering applied to full-length reads. To assign V/J genes and CDR3, sequences were annotated using PyIR, a Python wrapper for IgBLAST v1.9, with IMGT germline references. Any read was removed if the V/J assignment was weak (E-value above 1e-6), the CDR3 was missing, or the read contained stop codons, out-of-frame junctions, or ambiguous translated residues. V3J clonotypes were defined as sequences sharing an identical inferred V gene, J gene, and CDR3 amino acid sequence. The percentage overlap between two repertoires was calculated by dividing the number of shared unique clonotypes by the size of the smaller repertoire. RTK rarefaction, the Chao1 estimator, and Recon v2.1 estimates of unobserved clonotypes were used to assess repertoire richness. Generation probabilities were computed with OLGA for all TCRbeta clonotypes obtained by the gDNA method from four donors. In TCRdb, the immuneACCESS table is reduced to in-frame sequences with V and J assigned. These tables do not hold every clone; where another copy was compared, an unresolved V gene accounts for under half, and the others remain unexplained. V and J calls plus clone size are reproduced from that table; the DNA served to infer D and trimming. This sample comprises approximately 710,000 clones, 90% of them detected only once. The top ten hold approximately 35% of the sample.

The chain employs TRBV30 and TRBJ2-7; the central 9 bases match TRBD1. This clonotype originated in a man aged 18 to 29 in good health. Some clones in this sample may be carry-over from other donors' samples. The sequencing input was memory CD8+ T cells from PBMCs. The cell subset or site tag for this specimen amounts to: CD45RO+ cells pooled with CCR7-negative TemRA cells. The nucleotide sequence reads as follows: TGTGCCTGGAGTGCCCGGGGACAGGGACCCGAGCAGTACTTC. Its protein product is CAWSARGQGPEQYF.